The clone carrying this T cell receptor (beta chain) was detected ten times or more. These data come from a study of liver allograft versus peripheral blood T cells. The overall study: A comparison was made between T cell receptor repertoires in transplanted livers and those in recipients' peripheral blood.

TCRdb re-analysed the reads in MiXCR, keeping a single row per CDR3 protein. Of approximately 15,000 distinct CDR3 sequences in the sample, around a fifth were seen once. The TCR was taken from a human patient who had a liver transplant. Some T cells here may be from the graft donor.

The CDR3 coding sequence is TGTGCCAGCAGTGAAGTGGGAGGGCTGTCGATCTACACCGGGGAGCTGTTTTTT. Translating it yields CASSEVGGLSIYTGELFF. This chain uses TRBV6-1 with TRBJ2-2; 7 bases align to TRBD2. This CDR3 has 18 residues. Germline V lookup: CDR1 MNHNS, CDR2 SASEGT. Trimming took 1 base from V and 3 from J; bases not matched to a gene: 11.